This passage covers 7 T cell receptor beta chains from one sample sequenced in a study of regulatory T cells in long-lasting Graves disease. Stated time point: persistent/refractory GD, antithyroid drugs over 5 years with positive TRAb. PBMC RNA served as the TCR library source. In building TCR beta libraries, iRepertoire HTBI primers were used together with Arm-PCR of CDR3 regions. MiXCR was run by TCRdb on the multiplex PCR reads, yielding one entry per CDR3 protein. The sample has approximately 400,000 distinct CDR3 sequences, roughly 24% seen once; the top ten hold around a quarter. The source was peripheral blood mononuclear cells (PBMCs), collected when the disease was refractory, from a patient treated with antithyroid drugs. These TCRs come from a woman in her thirties or forties with Graves disease.

Many counts were recorded for this clonotype. The genes are TRBV7-9 and TRBJ2-5; weak D call: TRBD2 (6 bases). Between the trimmed V and J ends, which lost 0 bases and 5 bases, there was a span of 10 bases. Germline lookup yields CDR1 SEHNR and CDR2 FQNEAQ (reference sequence). The CDR3 length is 14 residues. The chain's CDR3 is CASSLARGYETQYF. CDR3 nucleotides: TGTGCCAGCAGCTTAGCGCGGGGCTACGAGACCCAGTACTTC. Together with reference TRBV7-9 and TRBJ2-5, the CDR3 gives the full variable domain: DTGVSQNPRHKITKRGQNVTFRCDPISEHNRLYWYRQTLGQGPEFLTYFQNEAQLEKSRLLSDRFSAERPKGSFSTLEIQRTEQGDSAMYLCASSLARGYETQYFGPGTRLLVL.

In this sample, this clonotype turned up a few times. The chain uses TRBV19 and TRBJ1-5; D not resolved. This CDR3 is 15 amino acids long. Germline CDR1 LNHDA, CDR2 SQIVND (reference sequence). Trimming removed 5 bases from V and 0 bases from J, with 11 bases in between. As DNA, the CDR3 is TGTGCCAGTAGTTTGCGGCACCATAGCAATCAGCCCCAGCATTTT. This sequence encodes CASSLRHHSNQPQHF.

The sample holds a few counts of this clonotype. The V gene is TRBV7-6, the J gene TRBJ1-1; D ambiguous. CDR3 length: 15 residues. The germline V gene has CDR1 SGHVS and CDR2 FNYEAQ. Trimming pared 2 bases from V and 1 base from J, leaving 11 bases between. The CDR3 DNA reads TGTGCCAGCAGCTTATCCCTTGAGGGGAACACTGAAGCTTTCTTT. Translating it yields CASSLSLEGNTEAFF.

The chain couples TRBV4-1 to TRBJ2-5; D unclear. The CDR3 contains 16 residues. Trimming pared 4 bases from V and 5 bases from J, leaving 20 bases between. Germline CDR1 is MGHRA and CDR2 is YSYEKL. The CDR3 sequence: CASSPYPSLSAETQYF. CDR3 nucleotides: TGCGCCAGCAGCCCATACCCTAGTCTATCGGCGGAGACCCAGTACTTC.

This clonotype was seen a handful of times. The chain combines TRBV7-3 with TRBJ2-2; TRBD2 is a possible D gene (6 bases). This CDR3 region has 15 residues. Germline V gene sequence: CDR1 SGHTA, CDR2 FQGTGA. Trimming shortened V by 3 bases and J by 4 bases, and 12 bases separated the two germline ends. CDR3 sequence (DNA): TGTGCCAGCAGCTTGGACGGACTAAGCACCGGGGAGCTGTTTTTT. Translating gives CASSLDGLSTGELFF.

This clonotype was detected a few times. This chain uses TRBV7-6 with TRBJ2-2, with a weak D call TRBD1 (6 bases). Germline loops: CDR1 SGHVS, CDR2 FNYEAQ. The CDR3 loop spans 14 amino acids. V was pared by 5 bases and J by 4 bases, with 11 bases between. The CDR3: CASSAAGATGELFF. Here the CDR3 DNA reads TGTGCCAGCAGCGCCGCAGGGGCCACCGGGGAGCTGTTTTTT.

V gene TRBV18 combines with J gene TRBJ1-1; 8 nucleotides align to TRBD1. The V segment lost 2 bases and the J segment 9 bases; nucleotides outside the gene matches: 11. The CDR3 contains 15 residues. The germline V gene encodes CDR1 KGHSH and CDR2 LQKENI. CDR3 sequence reads: CASSPDRGWGGQAFF. The CDR3 DNA follows: TGTGCCAGCTCACCAGACAGGGGCTGGGGCGGGCAAGCTTTCTTT.